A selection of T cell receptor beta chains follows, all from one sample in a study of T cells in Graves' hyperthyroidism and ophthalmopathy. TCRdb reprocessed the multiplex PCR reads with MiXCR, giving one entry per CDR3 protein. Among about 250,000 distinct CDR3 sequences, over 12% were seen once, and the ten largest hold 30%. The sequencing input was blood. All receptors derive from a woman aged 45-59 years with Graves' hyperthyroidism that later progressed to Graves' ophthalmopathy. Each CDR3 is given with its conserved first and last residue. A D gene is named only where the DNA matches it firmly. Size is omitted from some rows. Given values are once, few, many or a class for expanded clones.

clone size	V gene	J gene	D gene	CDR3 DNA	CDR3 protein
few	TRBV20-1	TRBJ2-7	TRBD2	TGCAGTGCCCGACGAATAGCGGGAGGCTACGAGCAGTACTTC	CSARRIAGGYEQYF
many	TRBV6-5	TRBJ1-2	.	TGTGCCAGCAGTTACGGCGTCTCCTTGAACTATGGCTACACCTTC	CASSYGVSLNYGYTF
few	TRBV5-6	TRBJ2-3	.	TGTGCCAGCAGCGCGGAGGGGGCCTTTCGGACAGATACGCAGTATTTT	CASSAEGAFRTDTQYF
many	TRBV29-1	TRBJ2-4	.	TGCAGCGTTGGCAGCCCAGGGATTCAGTACTTC	CSVGSPGIQYF
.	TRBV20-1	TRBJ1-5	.	TGCAGTGCTAGAGATTCGCCAGGGAAGGGCAATCAGCCCCAGCATTTT	CSARDSPGKGNQPQHF
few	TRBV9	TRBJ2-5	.	TGTGCCAGCAGCCGAGGACAGACACAAATCCAAGAGACCCAGTACTTC	CASSRGQTQIQETQYF
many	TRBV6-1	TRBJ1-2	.	TGTGCCAGCAGTTCAGCTAGGGCGGACTATGGCTACACCTTC	CASSSARADYGYTF
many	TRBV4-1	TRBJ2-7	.	TGCGCCAGCAGCCAAGCACTGCAGCCCTACGAGCAGTACTTC	CASSQALQPYEQYF
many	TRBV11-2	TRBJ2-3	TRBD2	TGTGCCAGCAGGCCTAGCGGGAGCGGTGGAGATACGCAGTATTTT	CASRPSGSGGDTQYF
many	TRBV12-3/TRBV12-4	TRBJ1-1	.	TGTGCCAGCAGTTTAGGGGGGGTTACTGAAGCTTTCTTT	CASSLGGVTEAFF
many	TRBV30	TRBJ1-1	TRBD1	TGTGCCTGGACAGGGGGCTGGGGTACTGAAGCTTTCTTT	CAWTGGWGTEAFF
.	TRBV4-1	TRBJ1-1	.	TGCGCCAGCAGCCAAGATAGGTATTTTGACACTGAAGCTTTCTTT	CASSQDRYFDTEAFF
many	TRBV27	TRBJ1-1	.	TGTGCCAGCAGAGCGGGACGGAGCCCAAACACTGAAGCTTTCTTT	CASRAGRSPNTEAFF
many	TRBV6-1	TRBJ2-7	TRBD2	TGTGCCAGCAGGAGGTCTAATACGGGACTAGCAGACACCTACGAGCAGTACTTC	CASRRSNTGLADTYEQYF
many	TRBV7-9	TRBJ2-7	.	TGTGCCAGCACCTTGGGCTTGGGACAATTTCTTTCCTACGAGCAGTACTTC	CASTLGLGQFLSYEQYF
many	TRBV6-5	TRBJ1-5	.	TGTGCCAGCAGTTACTCGCGAAATCAGCCCCAGCATTTT	CASSYSRNQPQHF
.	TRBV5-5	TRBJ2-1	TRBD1	TGTGCCAGCAGCCCGTGGCGGCGGGGACAGGGGTACGATGAGCAGTTCTTC	CASSPWRRGQGYDEQFF
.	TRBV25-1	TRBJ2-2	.	TGTGCCACTACGGCCACGAACACCGGGGAGCTGTTTTTT	CATTATNTGELFF
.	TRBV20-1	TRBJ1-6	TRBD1	TGCAGTGCAGGACAGGGACGTTCACCCCTCCACTTT	CSAGQGRSPLHF
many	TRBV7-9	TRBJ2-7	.	TGTGCCAGCAGCTCGATGGACGAGCAGTACTTC	CASSSMDEQYF
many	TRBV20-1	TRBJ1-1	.	TGCAGTGAAAGGACACCGAACACTGAAGCTTTCTTT	CSERTPNTEAFF
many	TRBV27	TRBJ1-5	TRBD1	TGTGCCAGCAGCGTCCCCACGCGGGGACAGGGGGTGCAGCCCCAGCATTTT	CASSVPTRGQGVQPQHF
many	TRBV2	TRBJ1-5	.	TGTGCCAGCAGCGTTACTACAGGGTCCCCAGAGTCCCAGCATTTT	CASSVTTGSPESQHF
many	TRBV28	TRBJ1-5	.	TGTGCCAGCAGTTCCCTGGGGCGGGGAGGCAATCAGCCCCAGCATTTT	CASSSLGRGGNQPQHF
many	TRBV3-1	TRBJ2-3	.	TGTGCCAGCAGCCGTACCATTTGGCGTGCGCAGTATTTT	CASSRTIWRAQYF
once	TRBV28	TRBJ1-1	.	TGTGCCAGCAGTCCCCCCCACAGGGAGAGGACTGAAGCTTTCTTT	CASSPPHRERTEAFF
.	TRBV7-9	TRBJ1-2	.	TGTGCCAGCAGCTTAGGCTCAGCTCACTATGGCTACACCTTC	CASSLGSAHYGYTF
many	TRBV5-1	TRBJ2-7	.	TGCGCCAGCAGCGTCCAACCGGAATACGAGCAGTACTTC	CASSVQPEYEQYF
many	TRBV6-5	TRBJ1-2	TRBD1	TGTGCCAGCAGTTACGGAGACAGGGCCCATAACTATGGCTACACCTTC	CASSYGDRAHNYGYTF
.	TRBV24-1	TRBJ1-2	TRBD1	TGTGCCACCAGTGAACCGGGACAGGGGGCTCATGGCTACACCTTC	CATSEPGQGAHGYTF
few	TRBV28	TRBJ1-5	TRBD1	TGTGCCAGCAGGCCCCGGGACAGTATCTATAGCAATCAGCCCCAGCATTTT	CASRPRDSIYSNQPQHF
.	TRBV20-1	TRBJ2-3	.	TGCAGTGCTTCGTCACCTTCGACTAGCACAGATACGCAGTATTTT	CSASSPSTSTDTQYF
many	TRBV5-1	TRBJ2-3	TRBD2	TGCGCCAGCAGCGAGAGGACTAGCGGGAGCACAGATACGCAGTATTTT	CASSERTSGSTDTQYF
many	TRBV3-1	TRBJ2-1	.	TGTGCCAGCAGCCCCCCGCGGGTGGGCCTCTACAATGAGCAGTTCTTC	CASSPPRVGLYNEQFF
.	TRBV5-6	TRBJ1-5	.	TGTGCCAGCAGCTTGGGGCATCGTAATCAGCCCCAGCATTTT	CASSLGHRNQPQHF
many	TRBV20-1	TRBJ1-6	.	TGCAGTGCTAGCGGGCAGTTGAATTCACCCCTCCACTTT	CSASGQLNSPLHF
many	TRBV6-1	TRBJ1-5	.	TGTGCCAGCAGGTGGACACGCAATCAGCCCCAGCATTTT	CASRWTRNQPQHF
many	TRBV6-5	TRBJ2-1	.	TGTGCCAGCAGTTACTCCCTAAGTGGCAATGAGCAGTTCTTC	CASSYSLSGNEQFF
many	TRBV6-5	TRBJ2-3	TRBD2	TGTGCCAGCAGTTACACCTCTAGCGGGAGTGGAGATACGCAGTATTTT	CASSYTSSGSGDTQYF
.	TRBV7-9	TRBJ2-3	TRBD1	TGTGCCAGCAGCACGATTCAGACAGGGTCGGATACGCAGTATTTT	CASSTIQTGSDTQYF
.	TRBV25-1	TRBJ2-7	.	TGTGCCAGCAGTGATGGTAACAGAGACTACGAGCAGTACTTC	CASSDGNRDYEQYF
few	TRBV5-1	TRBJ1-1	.	TGCGCCAGCAGCTGGGGGTCGGCGGACACTGAAGCTTTCTTT	CASSWGSADTEAFF
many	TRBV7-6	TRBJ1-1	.	TGTGCCAGCAGCCCCGTAGGTAGCACTGAAGCTTTCTTT	CASSPVGSTEAFF
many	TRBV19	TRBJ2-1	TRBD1	TGTGCCAGTAGTATACAGGGGGTAGGTGAGCAGTTCTTC	CASSIQGVGEQFF
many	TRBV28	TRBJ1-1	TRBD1	TGTGCCGCAAATAGCGGACAGGGGGATATGGCTTTCTTT	CAANSGQGDMAFF
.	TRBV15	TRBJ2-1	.	TGTGCCACCAGCAGAGATAGGGGGAATGAGCAGTTCTTC	CATSRDRGNEQFF